These 26 T cell receptor beta chains came from one sample sequenced in a study of shared clonotypes between healthy human individuals. TCRdb's table, derived via immunoSEQ multiplex PCR, lists solely in-frame clones and lacks some. The sample yields about 1,500,000 clones, around 97% seen once. The source material was naive CD4+ T cells sorted from blood. Regarding subset: CD45RA+ positively selected. These TCRs come from a man younger than 40 in good health.

This clone has only a few counts. V and J are TRBV6-5 and TRBJ2-1, with 7 bases matching TRBD1. This CDR3 contains 13 residues. Germline V gene data show CDR1 as MNHEY and CDR2 as SVGAGI. The V and J ends lost 6 bases and 9 bases, in that order; junction bases with no gene match: 8. The CDR3 region has the DNA TGTGCCAGCAGGGGGGACAGTACCGGTGAGCAGTTCTTC. Protein product: CASRGDSTGEQFF.

V is TRBV27 and J is TRBJ2-7, with TRBD2 matching 11 bases. CDR1 MNHEY and CDR2 SMNVEV come from the germline V gene (reference sequence). The CDR3 loop spans 15 amino acids. The trim removed 8 bases at V and 2 bases at J, leaving 8 bases unmatched. The CDR3 here is CASVSLAGVAYEQYF. As DNA, the CDR3 is TGTGCCAGCGTGTCACTAGCGGGAGTGGCCTACGAGCAGTACTTC.

Notes on this clone: The sample contains more than one DNA sequence encoding this CDR3. The V gene is TRBV15, the J gene TRBJ2-7; tentatively, D is TRBD1 (6 bases). V was shortened by 2 bases and J by 1 base, with 6 bases between the two germline ends. The CDR3 has 13 amino acids. Germline V gives CDR1 LNHNV, CDR2 YYDKDF (reference sequence). Written as DNA, the CDR3 is TGTGCCACCAGCAGAACAGGGTCCTACGAGCAGTACTTC. Protein product: CATSRTGSYEQYF. The variable domain in full, with the rest retrieved from reference TRBV15 and TRBJ2-7, is DAMVIQNPRYQVTQFGKPVTLSCSQTLNHNVMYWYQQKSSQAPKLLFHYYDKDFNNEADTPDNFQSRRPNTSFCFLDIRSPGLGDTAMYLCATSRTGSYEQYFGPGTRLTVT.

The V gene is TRBV10-2, the J gene TRBJ1-5; possibly TRBD1 for D (5 bases). The V gene lost 11 bases and the J gene lost 5 bases, with 16 bases spanning the gap. From germline, CDR1 is WSHSY and CDR2 SAAADI. The CDR3 is 13 amino acids. The CDR3 DNA reads TGCGCCGAGGGGCCCAGGCAAGATCAGCCCCAGCATTTT. Protein: CAEGPRQDQPQHF.

The rearrangement joins TRBV25-1 to TRBJ2-7; possible D gene TRBD1, 5 bases. CDR3 length: 15 amino acids. CDR1 MGHDK and CDR2 SYGVNS come from the germline V gene. V was trimmed by 3 bases and J by 6 bases, leaving 18 bases between them. CDR3 protein: CASSDLPVGPLEQYF. In DNA form, the CDR3 reads TGTGCCAGCAGTGATCTCCCGGTGGGGCCACTCGAGCAGTACTTC.

The chain has TRBV2 and TRBJ1-5; 8 nucleotides agree with TRBD1. The CDR3 is 15 amino acids. After removal of 4 bases from V and 7 bases from J, the junction contained 9 bases not matched to a gene. The germline CDR1 and CDR2 sequences are SNHLY and FYNNEI. CDR3 nucleotides: TGTGCCAGCAGTGGGCTATCGACAGGGGTACAGCCCCAGCATTTT. Translating it yields CASSGLSTGVQPQHF.

This chain links TRBV7-3 with TRBJ2-3, with 8 bases aligning to TRBD2. With V trimmed by 5 bases and J by 0 bases, 16 bases remained unmatched. CDR1 SGHTA and CDR2 FQGTGA come from the germline V gene. This CDR3 is 19 amino acids long. CDR3 bases: TGTGCCAGCAGCCCCAATCAGTTTCCTGAGCGGGAGAGCACAGATACGCAGTATTTT. This encodes CASSPNQFPERESTDTQYF.

Points on this clone: This sample also contains other DNA sequences that code for the same CDR3. This chain links TRBV5-1 with TRBJ2-1, with unresolved D. Trimming stripped 0 bases from V and 10 bases from J, with 5 bases between. This CDR3 region has 11 residues. From germline, CDR1 is SGHRS and CDR2 YFSETQ. The CDR3 sequence: CASSLGGEQFF. Written as DNA, the CDR3 is TGCGCCAGCAGCTTGGGGGGAGAGCAGTTCTTC. The whole variable domain, remainder taken from reference TRBV5-1 and TRBJ2-1, is KAGVTQTPRYLIKTRGQQVTLSCSPISGHRSVSWYQQTPGQGLQFLFEYFSETQRNKGNFPGRFSGRQFSNSRSEMNVSTLELGDSALYLCASSLGGEQFFGPGTRLTVL.

The V gene is TRBV7-9, the J gene TRBJ2-7, with no clear D. Germline V gene data show CDR1 as SEHNR and CDR2 as FQNEAQ (reference sequence). The CDR3 spans 14 residues. The germline V and J ends were trimmed by 3 bases and 4 bases, with 13 bases remaining between them. CDR3 amino acids: CASSFPGRNYEQYF. The CDR3 DNA sequence: TGTGCCAGCAGCTTCCCAGGACGGAATTACGAGCAGTACTTC.

The rearrangement uses TRBV18 and TRBJ1-5, with D uncertain. CDR1 and CDR2 from the germline V gene are KGHSH and LQKENI. Deletions cut 3 bases from V and 0 bases from J, with 9 bases between. The CDR3 runs 15 residues. CDR3 sequence reads: CASSPGAYSNQPQHF. The DNA of the CDR3 is TGTGCCAGCTCACCGGGAGCCTATAGCAATCAGCCCCAGCATTTT.

V and J are TRBV2 and TRBJ1-6; possible D gene TRBD1, 5 bases. Germline V gene lookup returns CDR1 SNHLY and CDR2 FYNNEI. The CDR3 has 15 amino acids. V lost 1 base and J 8 bases, leaving 12 bases between the germline ends. The CDR3: CASSEVAQGDSPLHF. The CDR3 DNA sequence: TGTGCCAGCAGTGAAGTTGCCCAGGGTGATTCACCCCTCCACTTT.

This clone came up a few times. The same CDR3 arises from other DNA sequences in this sample as well. V gene TRBV28 combines with J gene TRBJ1-3; D ambiguous. Trimming left V 2 bases short and J 4 bases short, with 3 bases between. The CDR3 has 12 amino acids. From germline, CDR1 is MDHEN and CDR2 SYDVKM. As DNA, the CDR3 is TGTGCCAGCAGTTTAGTCGGAAACACCATATATTTT. It specifies CASSLVGNTIYF.

This chain uses TRBV18 with TRBJ1-2; 8 bases map to TRBD1. The CDR3 runs to 16 residues. V shed 3 bases and J 8 bases; nucleotides not matched to a gene: 14. In germline, CDR1 is KGHSH, CDR2 LQKENI. The chain's CDR3 is CASSPIWDRRGEGYTF. CDR3 nucleotide sequence: TGTGCCAGCTCACCTATATGGGACAGGCGAGGGGAAGGCTACACCTTC. Full variable domain (remainder filled in from reference TRBV18 and TRBJ1-2): NAGVMQNPRHLVRRRGQEARLRCSPMKGHSHVYWYRQLPEEGLKFMVYLQKENIIDESGMPKERFSAEFPKEGPSILRIQQVVRGDSAAYFCASSPIWDRRGEGYTFGSGTRLTVV.

V gene TRBV11-3 combines with J gene TRBJ2-1, with 9 positions matching TRBD2. The germline V gene encodes CDR1 SGHNT and CDR2 YENEEA. The trim removed 5 bases at V and 5 bases at J, leaving 7 bases unmatched. The CDR3 consists of 15 residues. The CDR3 is CASSLTGLAHNEQFF. The CDR3 region has the DNA TGTGCCAGCAGCCTAACGGGACTAGCTCACAATGAGCAGTTCTTC.

The chain links TRBV5-4 to TRBJ2-5, with D possibly TRBD1 on 6 matching bases. The germline V gene has CDR1 SGHNT and CDR2 YYREEE (reference sequence). The V end lost 4 bases, the J end lost 2 bases, and 12 bases lay between the germline ends. This CDR3 has 14 residues. The CDR3 sequence is CASSRSTGQETQYF. For the CDR3, the DNA is TGTGCCAGCAGCCGATCCACAGGGCAAGAGACCCAGTACTTC.

The chain links TRBV11-2 to TRBJ1-4; no clear D gene. Deletions cut 2 bases from V and 8 bases from J, with 12 bases between. CDR1 and CDR2 from the germline V gene are SGHAT and FQNNGV. The CDR3 is 14 residues long. CDR3 sequence reads: CASSLTDWPEKLFF. The CDR3 region has the DNA TGTGCCAGCAGCTTAACGGACTGGCCCGAAAAACTGTTTTTT.

V gene TRBV6-1 combines with J gene TRBJ2-5, with D tentatively TRBD2 (5 bases). In germline, CDR1 is MNHNS, CDR2 SASEGT. CDR3 length: 13 residues. With 5 bases removed from V and 3 bases from J, the gap between germline ends came to 10 bases. CDR3 amino acids: CASSRDGKETQYF. The CDR3 nucleotides are TGTGCCAGCAGTCGCGACGGGAAAGAGACCCAGTACTTC.

V usage is TRBV4-1 and J usage is TRBJ2-7; tentatively, D is TRBD2 (6 bases). V was cut by 0 bases and J by 3 bases, with 18 bases left in between. This CDR3 is built from 17 residues. Germline loops: CDR1 MGHRA, CDR2 YSYEKL. The chain's CDR3 is CASSQEIIGLRGYEQYF. The DNA for the CDR3 is TGCGCCAGCAGCCAAGAAATAATAGGACTAAGAGGCTACGAGCAGTACTTC.

This rearrangement joins TRBV9 to TRBJ2-3; the match to TRBD2 covers 7 bases. Germline-derived CDR1 and CDR2 are SGDLS and YYNGEE. Trimming took 3 bases from V and 0 from J; bases not matched to a gene: 10. The CDR3 contains 17 residues. The CDR3 coding sequence is TGTGCCAGCAGCGGACCTCGTGTTAGCGGGAGCACAGATACGCAGTATTTT. Amino acids: CASSGPRVSGSTDTQYF. The whole variable domain, remainder taken from reference TRBV9 and TRBJ2-3, is DSGVTQTPKHLITATGQRVTLRCSPRSGDLSVYWYQQSLDQGLQFLIQYYNGEERAKGNILERFSAQQFPDLHSELNLSSLELGDSALYFCASSGPRVSGSTDTQYFGPGTRLTVL.

The V and J genes are TRBV2 and TRBJ2-3; D gene ambiguous. Per the germline V gene, CDR1 is SNHLY and CDR2 is FYNNEI. The V end lost 9 bases, the J end lost 1 base, and 8 bases lay between the germline ends. This CDR3 has 12 amino acids. CDR3 nucleotide sequence: TGTGCCAGTAGCCTGGGCACAGATACGCAGTATTTT. Translating gives CASSLGTDTQYF.

V and J are TRBV18 and TRBJ2-6; 8 nucleotides match TRBD2. The germline V gene has CDR1 KGHSH and CDR2 LQKENI. Losses at the gene ends were 2 bases for V and 2 bases for J; bases not matched to a gene: 11. The CDR3 contains 19 residues. CDR3 protein: CASSPGGAGVSPGANVLTF. In nucleotides, the CDR3 is TGTGCCAGCTCACCAGGCGGAGCGGGAGTTAGTCCTGGGGCCAACGTCCTGACTTTC.

This chain uses TRBV10-1 with TRBJ2-7; 7 bases fit TRBD2. The germline CDR1 and CDR2 sequences are WNHNN and SYGVQD (reference sequence). The V and J ends lost 0 bases and 0 bases, in that order; junction bases with no gene match: 8. The CDR3 extends over 17 amino acids. The CDR3: CASSESGSGISSYEQYF. The DNA for the CDR3 is TGCGCCAGCAGTGAGTCGGGGAGCGGGATATCCTCCTACGAGCAGTACTTC.

The chain joins TRBV6-6 to TRBJ2-3, with D uncertain. Germline V lookup: CDR1 MNHNY, CDR2 SVGAGI (reference sequence). The CDR3 runs to 13 residues. Between the trimmed V and J ends, which lost 2 bases and 2 bases, there was a span of 5 bases. As DNA, the CDR3 is TGTGCCAGCAGTTACGAGACCACAGATACGCAGTATTTT. This translates into CASSYETTDTQYF.

The rearrangement uses TRBV18 and TRBJ1-3, with a possible D match to TRBD1 (6 bases). The V gene lost 3 bases and the J gene lost 0 bases, with 15 bases spanning the gap. This CDR3 is built from 17 residues. CDR1 and CDR2 (germline): KGHSH, LQKENI. DNA of the CDR3: TGTGCCAGCTCACCTACGGGACACTCGAGCTCTGGAAACACCATATATTTT. Translation: CASSPTGHSSSGNTIYF. The full variable domain, rest sourced from reference TRBV18 and TRBJ1-3, is NAGVMQNPRHLVRRRGQEARLRCSPMKGHSHVYWYRQLPEEGLKFMVYLQKENIIDESGMPKERFSAEFPKEGPSILRIQQVVRGDSAAYFCASSPTGHSSSGNTIYFGEGSWLTVV.

The genes are TRBV30 and TRBJ1-2, with D unresolved. CDR1 and CDR2 (germline): GTSNPN, SVGIG (reference sequence). The V end was cut by 3 bases, the J end by 7 bases, with 12 bases between. The CDR3 is 12 amino acids. CDR3 sequence: CAWSLGGAGYTF. The CDR3 bases are TGTGCCTGGAGCTTGGGAGGAGCTGGCTACACCTTC.

The chain recombines TRBV7-9 with TRBJ2-7, with no clear D. The ends were cut back, 4 bases at V and 4 bases at J, with 20 bases in the middle. CDR1 and CDR2 (germline): SEHNR, FQNEAQ (reference sequence). There are 16 residues in the CDR3. CDR3 loop: CASSSLAGRTSYEQYF. As DNA, the CDR3 is TGTGCCAGCAGCTCCCTTGCAGGACGTACAAGTTACGAGCAGTACTTC. The complete variable domain, with remaining parts taken from reference TRBV7-9 and TRBJ2-7, reads DTGVSQNPRHKITKRGQNVTFRCDPISEHNRLYWYRQTLGQGPEFLTYFQNEAQLEKSRLLSDRFSAERPKGSFSTLEIQRTEQGDSAMYLCASSSLAGRTSYEQYFGPGTRLTVT.